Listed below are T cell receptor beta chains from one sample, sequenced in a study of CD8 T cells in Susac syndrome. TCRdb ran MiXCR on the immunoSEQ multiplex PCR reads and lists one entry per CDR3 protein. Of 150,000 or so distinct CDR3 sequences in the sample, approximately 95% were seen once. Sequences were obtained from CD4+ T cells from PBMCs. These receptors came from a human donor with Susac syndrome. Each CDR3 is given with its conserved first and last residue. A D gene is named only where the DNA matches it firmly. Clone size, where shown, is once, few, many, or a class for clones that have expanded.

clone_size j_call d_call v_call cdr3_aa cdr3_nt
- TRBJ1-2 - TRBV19 CASSSQIYGYTF TGTGCCAGTAGTAGCCAGATCTATGGCTACACCTTC
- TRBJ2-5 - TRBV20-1 CSAEGSKGGETQYF TGCAGTGCAGAGGGGTCCAAAGGGGGGGAGACCCAGTACTTC
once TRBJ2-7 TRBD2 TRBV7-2 CASSPRGLASSYEQYF TGTGCCAGCAGCCCCCGAGGACTAGCGTCTTCCTACGAGCAGTACTTC
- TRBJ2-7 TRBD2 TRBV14 CASSRGLAIWSYEQYF TGTGCCAGCAGCAGGGGACTAGCGATATGGTCCTACGAGCAGTACTTC
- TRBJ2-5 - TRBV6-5 CASSISGRETQYF TGTGCCAGCAGCATTTCGGGGAGGGAGACCCAGTACTTC
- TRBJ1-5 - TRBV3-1 CASSQDRDQPQHF TGTGCCAGCAGCCAAGATCGCGATCAGCCCCAGCATTTT
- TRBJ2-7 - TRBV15 CATSRDPGQWREQYF TGTGCCACCAGCAGAGACCCGGGGCAATGGCGCGAGCAGTACTTC
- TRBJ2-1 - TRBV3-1 CASSQAKRVYNEQFF TGTGCCAGCAGCCAAGCGAAGAGGGTCTACAATGAGCAGTTCTTC
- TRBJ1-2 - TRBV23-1 CASSQSRFYGYTF TGCGCCAGCAGTCAATCCAGGTTCTATGGCTACACCTTC
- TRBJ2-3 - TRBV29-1 CSVRDGTDTQYF TGCAGCGTGAGGGATGGCACAGATACGCAGTATTTT
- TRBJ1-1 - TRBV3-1 CASSLREVRTEAFF TGTGCCAGCAGCCTAAGGGAGGTTCGGACTGAAGCTTTCTTT
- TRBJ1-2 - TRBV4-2 CASSQGGQAPYGYTF TGTGCCAGCAGCCAAGGAGGGCAGGCCCCCTATGGCTACACCTTC
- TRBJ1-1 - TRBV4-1 CASRGTVMNTEAFF TGCGCCAGCAGGGGGACGGTCATGAACACTGAAGCTTTCTTT
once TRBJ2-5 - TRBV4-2 CASSQEGGRETQYF TGTGCCAGCAGCCAAGAGGGGGGCCGGGAGACCCAGTACTTC
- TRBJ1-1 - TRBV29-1 CSINREGTEAFF TGCAGCATCAACAGGGAAGGCACTGAAGCTTTCTTT
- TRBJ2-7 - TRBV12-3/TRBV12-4 CASSLEWLASDSYEQYF TGTGCCAGCAGTTTAGAGTGGTTGGCTAGCGACTCCTACGAGCAGTACTTC
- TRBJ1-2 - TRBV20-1 CSAESSYGYTF TGCAGTGCAGAGTCGTCCTATGGCTACACCTTC
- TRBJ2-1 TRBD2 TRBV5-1 CASHGTSGGDWVNEQFF TGCGCCAGCCACGGGACTAGCGGGGGGGACTGGGTCAATGAGCAGTTCTTC
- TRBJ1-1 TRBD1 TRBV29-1 CSVADRVITEAFF TGCAGCGTTGCGGACAGGGTAATAACTGAAGCTTTCTTT
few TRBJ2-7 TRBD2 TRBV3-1 CASSPGLAGEQYF TGTGCCAGCAGCCCCGGACTAGCGGGGGAGCAGTACTTC
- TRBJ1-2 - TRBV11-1 CASSSGWGYTF TGTGCCAGCAGCTCTGGTTGGGGCTACACCTTC
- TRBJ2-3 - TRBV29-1 CSVAASHGADTQYF TGCAGCGTTGCGGCTAGCCATGGCGCAGATACGCAGTATTTT
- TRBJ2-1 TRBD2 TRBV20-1 CSARLAGVPDNEQFF TGCAGTGCGCGCTTGGCGGGAGTCCCCGACAATGAGCAGTTCTTC
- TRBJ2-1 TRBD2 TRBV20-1 CSARPKAGVTRNEQFF TGCAGTGCTAGACCCAAAGCGGGAGTCACCCGCAATGAGCAGTTCTTC
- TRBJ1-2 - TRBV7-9 CASSRDILTMGYTF TGTGCCAGCAGCCGAGATATCCTAACTATGGGCTACACCTTC
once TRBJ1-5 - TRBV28 CASSLQREPQHF TGTGCCAGCAGTCTTCAGCGGGAGCCCCAGCATTTT
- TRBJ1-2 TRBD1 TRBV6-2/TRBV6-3 CASSHRDRASYGYTF TGTGCCAGCAGTCACCGGGACAGGGCCTCCTATGGCTACACCTTC
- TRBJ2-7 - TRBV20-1 CSAPSPASGSYEQYF TGCAGTGCCCCCTCACCAGCTAGTGGATCCTACGAGCAGTACTTC
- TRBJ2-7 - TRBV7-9 CASSPKTRIYEQYF TGTGCCAGCAGCCCGAAAACTAGAATTTACGAGCAGTACTTC
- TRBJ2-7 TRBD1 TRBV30 CAWRAGTGYEQYF TGTGCCTGGAGAGCCGGGACAGGCTACGAGCAGTACTTC
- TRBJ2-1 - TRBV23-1 CASSHSPEQGNEQFF TGCGCCAGCAGTCATTCCCCAGAGCAGGGGAATGAGCAGTTCTTC
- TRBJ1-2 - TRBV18 CASSPPVNGVAGYTF TGTGCCAGCTCACCACCGGTCAATGGGGTAGCCGGCTACACCTTC
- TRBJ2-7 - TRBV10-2 CASSESMPSEQYF TGCGCCAGCAGTGAGTCGATGCCTTCCGAGCAGTACTTC
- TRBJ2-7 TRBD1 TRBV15 CATSSMDRGPYEQYF TGTGCCACCAGCAGTATGGACAGGGGCCCCTACGAGCAGTACTTC
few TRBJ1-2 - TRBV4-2 CASSPQTGIANYGYTF TGTGCCAGCAGCCCACAAACAGGAATAGCTAACTATGGCTACACCTTC
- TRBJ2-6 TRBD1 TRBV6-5 CASSSPTGGRPGANVLTF TGTGCCAGCAGTTCCCCGACAGGGGGCCGTCCTGGGGCCAACGTCCTGACTTTC
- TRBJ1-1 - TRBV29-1 CSVAAFGSPNTEAFF TGCAGCGTTGCCGCGTTTGGGAGTCCGAACACTGAAGCTTTCTTT
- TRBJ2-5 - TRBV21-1 CASSKVPRKETQYF TGTGCCAGCAGCAAAGTCCCTAGGAAAGAGACCCAGTACTTC
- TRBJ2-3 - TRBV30 CAWSVLKGYTDTQYF TGTGCCTGGAGTGTACTCAAAGGATATACAGATACGCAGTATTTT
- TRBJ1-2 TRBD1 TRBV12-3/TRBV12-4 CASSDRARGYTF TGTGCCAGCAGCGACAGGGCCCGCGGCTACACCTTC
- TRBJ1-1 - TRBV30 CAWDRLNTEAFF TGTGCCTGGGACAGATTGAACACTGAAGCTTTCTTT
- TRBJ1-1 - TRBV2 CASSEGKAFF TGTGCCAGCAGCGAGGGAAAAGCTTTCTTT
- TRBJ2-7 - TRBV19 CASSVRDTDYEQYF TGTGCCAGTAGCGTACGGGACACGGACTACGAGCAGTACTTC
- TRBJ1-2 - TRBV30 CAWTKGTYGYTF TGTGCCTGGACAAAGGGAACCTATGGCTACACCTTC
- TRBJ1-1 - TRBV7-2 CASKHPGWWTEAFF TGTGCCAGCAAGCACCCGGGCTGGTGGACTGAAGCTTTCTTT
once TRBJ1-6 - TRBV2 CASSEARNKVASPLHF TGTGCCAGCAGTGAAGCGCGAAACAAGGTAGCATCACCCCTCCACTTT
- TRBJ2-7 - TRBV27 CASSPRSAYEQYF TGTGCCAGCAGTCCAAGAAGCGCCTACGAGCAGTACTTC
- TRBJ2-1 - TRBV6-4 CASSDSAGSYNEQFF TGTGCCAGCAGTGACTCAGCGGGTTCTTACAATGAGCAGTTCTTC
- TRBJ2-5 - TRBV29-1 CSVVLGQGFGETQYF TGCAGCGTTGTTCTAGGGCAGGGGTTCGGAGAGACCCAGTACTTC
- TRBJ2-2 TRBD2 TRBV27 CASSNRLAGTTGELFF TGTGCCAGCAGCAATCGGCTAGCGGGAACGACCGGGGAGCTGTTTTTT